A single sample gave rise to the 2 T cell receptor beta chains below, sequenced in a study of OX40 agonist ivuxolimab in advanced cancers. Assay used: immunoSEQ multiplex PCR; TCRdb lists only in-frame clones, some missing. The repertoire holds 70,000 to 80,000 clones, with about nine tenths as singletons. The sequencing used CD4+ or CD8+ T cells sorted from blood, collected in a trial of the OX40 agonist ivuxolimab. Receptors originate from an adult with an advanced solid tumor such as melanoma, head and neck, liver or kidney cancer.

This clone was seen more than once but under ten times. The chain recombines TRBV14 with TRBJ2-7; the D call may be TRBD1 or TRBD2 (5 bases each). The CDR3 has 13 residues. V lost 2 bases and J 7 bases, leaving 12 bases between the germline ends. CDR1 is SGHDN, CDR2 FVKESK, per germline. The CDR3 DNA is TGTGCCAGCAGCCAACTGGGGGTTGGGGAGCAGTACTTC. Its translation is CASSQLGVGEQYF.

The chain couples TRBV10-1 to TRBJ2-5; 12 nucleotides align to TRBD2. V lost 0 bases, J lost 5 bases, and 7 bases stayed unmatched. Germline lookup yields CDR1 WNHNN and CDR2 SYGVQD (reference sequence). CDR3 length equals 17 residues. The CDR3 region has the DNA TGCGCCAGCAGTGAGTCGCGACTAGCGGGAGTCTCGGAGACCCAGTACTTC. Residues: CASSESRLAGVSETQYF.